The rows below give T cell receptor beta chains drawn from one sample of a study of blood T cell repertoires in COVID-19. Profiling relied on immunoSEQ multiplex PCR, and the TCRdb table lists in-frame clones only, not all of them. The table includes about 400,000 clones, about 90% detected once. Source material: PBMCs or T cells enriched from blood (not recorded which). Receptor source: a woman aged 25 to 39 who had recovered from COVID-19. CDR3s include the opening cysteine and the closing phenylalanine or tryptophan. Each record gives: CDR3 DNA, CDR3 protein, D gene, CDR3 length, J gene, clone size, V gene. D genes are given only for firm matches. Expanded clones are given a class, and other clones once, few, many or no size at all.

DNA: TGCGCCAGCAGCCCCGGACTAGGGACAGATACGCAGTATTTT; CDR3: CASSPGLGTDTQYF; D: TRBD2; length: 14; J: TRBJ2-3; size: .; V: TRBV5-1
DNA: TGCAGCGTCCAGTACTCTGGGGCCAACGTCCTGACTTTC; CDR3: CSVQYSGANVLTF; D: .; length: 13; J: TRBJ2-6; size: .; V: TRBV29-1
DNA: TGTGCCAGCAGCGGAAGCCGGGGGGGCCCGAACACCGGGGAGCTGTTTTTT; CDR3: CASSGSRGGPNTGELFF; D: TRBD2; length: 17; J: TRBJ2-2; size: .; V: TRBV9
DNA: TGTGCCAGTACGGGACAGGGAGCCTCTGGCTACACCTTC; CDR3: CASTGQGASGYTF; D: TRBD1; length: 13; J: TRBJ1-2; size: .; V: TRBV6-5
DNA: TGTGCCAGCAGCCGGGCGGTGGGAGGAGGGCCTGAAGCTTTCTTT; CDR3: CASSRAVGGGPEAFF; D: .; length: 15; J: TRBJ1-1; size: .; V: TRBV2
DNA: TGTGCCAGCAGTTCCGGGAGGAACACTGAAGCTTTCTTT; CDR3: CASSSGRNTEAFF; D: .; length: 13; J: TRBJ1-1; size: .; V: TRBV12-3/TRBV12-4
DNA: TGTGCCAGCAGCTTCGGTCCAAACACTGAAGCTTTCTTT; CDR3: CASSFGPNTEAFF; D: .; length: 13; J: TRBJ1-1; size: once; V: TRBV7-9
DNA: TGTGCCACGGAGGACAGGGGTAATCAGCCCCAGCATTTT; CDR3: CATEDRGNQPQHF; D: TRBD1; length: 13; J: TRBJ1-5; size: .; V: TRBV19
DNA: TGTGCCAGCAGCTTGGTTTTAGGGAGCCTCACAGATACGCAGTATTTT; CDR3: CASSLVLGSLTDTQYF; D: .; length: 16; J: TRBJ2-3; size: .; V: TRBV5-4
DNA: TGTGCCAGCTCGCGTCCAACCGCGAACACTGAAGCTTTCTTT; CDR3: CASSRPTANTEAFF; D: .; length: 14; J: TRBJ1-1; size: .; V: TRBV18
DNA: TGCAGTGCGTATAACTATGGCTACACCTTC; CDR3: CSAYNYGYTF; D: .; length: 10; J: TRBJ1-2; size: once; V: TRBV20-1
DNA: TGTGCCACCAGCAGAGATCATCAGCGGAGCTCCTACGAGCAGTACTTC; CDR3: CATSRDHQRSSYEQYF; D: .; length: 16; J: TRBJ2-7; size: once; V: TRBV15
DNA: TGTGCCTGGGGACGACTGGCGAACACTGAAGCTTTCTTT; CDR3: CAWGRLANTEAFF; D: .; length: 13; J: TRBJ1-1; size: .; V: TRBV30
DNA: TGTGCCAGCAGCCCGAGGCGCCTTGGCGGGGGGGCCACAGATACGCAGTATTTT; CDR3: CASSPRRLGGGATDTQYF; D: TRBD2; length: 18; J: TRBJ2-3; size: .; V: TRBV14
DNA: TGTGCCAGCAAGAAGGGGCAAAACACCGGGGAGCTGTTTTTT; CDR3: CASKKGQNTGELFF; D: .; length: 14; J: TRBJ2-2; size: .; V: TRBV9
DNA: TGTGCCAGCAGCCCCTCTCGTAGGGGAGGGGGGACCGGGGAGCTGTTTTTT; CDR3: CASSPSRRGGGTGELFF; D: .; length: 17; J: TRBJ2-2; size: .; V: TRBV7-9
DNA: TGTGCCAGCAGCTTAGACGGTAGCTCCTACAATGAGCAGTTCTTC; CDR3: CASSLDGSSYNEQFF; D: .; length: 15; J: TRBJ2-1; size: once; V: TRBV7-6
DNA: TGTGCCAGCAGCCTGGGCCGGGGAAACACCATATATTTT; CDR3: CASSLGRGNTIYF; D: .; length: 13; J: TRBJ1-3; size: .; V: TRBV5-4
DNA: TGTGCCAGTCGTGGGGGGAGGTCGGACGAGGGAGGCTACACCTTC; CDR3: CASRGGRSDEGGYTF; D: .; length: 15; J: TRBJ1-2; size: few; V: TRBV19
DNA: TGTGCCAGTGGAGACAGGAGCTCCTATAATTCACCCCTCCACTTT; CDR3: CASGDRSSYNSPLHF; D: .; length: 15; J: TRBJ1-6; size: .; V: TRBV19
DNA: TGTGCCAGCAGTCCCCCCGGGGGAAACACTGAAGCTTTCTTT; CDR3: CASSPPGGNTEAFF; D: .; length: 14; J: TRBJ1-1; size: .; V: TRBV27
DNA: TGTGCCAGCAGTTCCCCAGGGGATGAAAAACTGTTTTTT; CDR3: CASSSPGDEKLFF; D: .; length: 13; J: TRBJ1-4; size: .; V: TRBV28
DNA: TGTGCCAGCAGTACAGGAAATTTGTCACCCCTCCACTTT; CDR3: CASSTGNLSPLHF; D: .; length: 13; J: TRBJ1-6; size: .; V: TRBV27
DNA: TGTGCCAGCAGCCAGGTACCGGGACAGGAGATTCTGAGCTCCTACGAGCAGTACTTC; CDR3: CASSQVPGQEILSSYEQYF; D: TRBD1; length: 19; J: TRBJ2-7; size: .; V: TRBV3-1/TRBV3-2
DNA: TGCAGCGTTGAAATAGTAGCCCAAGAGCAGTTCTTC; CDR3: CSVEIVAQEQFF; D: .; length: 12; J: TRBJ2-1; size: .; V: TRBV29-1
DNA: TGTGCCAGCAGCTTCCCCGGGAGGAACACTGAAGCTTTCTTT; CDR3: CASSFPGRNTEAFF; D: .; length: 14; J: TRBJ1-1; size: few; V: TRBV5-8